Given below is one TCR beta chain in context. Its antigen is not identified. This CDR3 is also generated by other DNA sequences in the sample. This entry comes from a study of T cell responses to AZD1222 COVID-19 vaccine. Broader study findings: Scientists sampled the repertoires only once the peak T cell response had passed.

The CDR3 has 14 residues. V dropped 4 bases and J dropped 5; count of bases not matched to a gene: 2. Germline values: CDR1 ENHRY, CDR2 SYGVKD. Libraries were prepared by immunoSEQ multiplex PCR; TCRdb keeps only in-frame clonotypes and omits some of them. Of around 100,000 clones listed, roughly 90% were seen once; the top ten hold approximately 1.1%. The sequenced sample was peripheral blood, obtained on day 0 of AZD1222 vaccination. The genes are TRBV10-3 and TRBJ1-5; 10 bases are shared with TRBD1. The TCR comes from an adult in good health. The CDR3 nucleotides are TGTGCCATCAGTGGGACAGGGGGTGATCAGCCCCAGCATTTT. This encodes CAISGTGGDQPQHF.